This record concerns one T cell receptor (beta chain) sequence. Its antigen remains unidentified. Clones were sequenced by immunoSEQ multiplex PCR, and TCRdb holds only the in-frame ones, with some missing. The data contain some 190,000 clones, about nine tenths of them singletons. While the first cohort had 600 to 800 subjects, the donors belonged to the separate validation cohort of about 120 subjects. The sample originates from a study of cytomegalovirus exposure and HLA in healthy donors. Whole-study results and caveats: The study put roughly 160 TCR beta chains on its list as cytomegalovirus-associated. Reported performance of the classifier showed diagnosis of cytomegalovirus status with high specificity and sensitivity.

The sequence was obtained from a man under 40 in good health and CMV-seropositive. Specimen: PBMCs.

CDR3 bases: TGTGCCAGCAGTGCGGGGGGGGGACGATACACAGATACGCAGTATTTT. Translating gives CASSAGGGRYTDTQYF. The gene calls are TRBV2 and TRBJ2-3; the match to TRBD2 covers 8 bases. The germline V gene encodes CDR1 SNHLY and CDR2 FYNNEI. With V trimmed by 4 bases and J by 2 bases, 8 bases remained unmatched. The CDR3 length is 16 residues. The full variable domain, with the rest looked up from reference TRBV2 and TRBJ2-3, is EPEVTQTPSHQVTQMGQEVILRCVPISNHLYFYWYRQILGQKVEFLVSFYNNEISEKSEIFDDQFSVERPDGSNFTLKIRSTKLEDSAMYFCASSAGGGRYTDTQYFGPGTRLTVL.